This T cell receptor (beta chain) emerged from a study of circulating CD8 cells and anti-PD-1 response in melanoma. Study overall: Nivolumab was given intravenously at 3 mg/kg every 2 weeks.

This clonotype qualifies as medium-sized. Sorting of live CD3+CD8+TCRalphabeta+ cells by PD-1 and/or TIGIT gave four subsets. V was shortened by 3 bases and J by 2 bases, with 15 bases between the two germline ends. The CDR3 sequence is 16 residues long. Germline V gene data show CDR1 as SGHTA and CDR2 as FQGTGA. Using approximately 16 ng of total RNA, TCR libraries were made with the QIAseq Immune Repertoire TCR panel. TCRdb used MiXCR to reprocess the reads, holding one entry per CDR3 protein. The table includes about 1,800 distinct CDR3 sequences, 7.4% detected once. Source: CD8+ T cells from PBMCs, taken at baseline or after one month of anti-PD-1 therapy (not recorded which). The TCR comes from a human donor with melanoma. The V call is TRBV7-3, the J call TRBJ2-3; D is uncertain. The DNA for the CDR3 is TGTGCCAGCAGCTTGGTGGTGGGGTCTCCCACAGATACGCAGTATTTT. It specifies CASSLVVGSPTDTQYF.